A selection of T cell receptor beta chains follows, all from one sample in a study of radiotherapy plus CTLA-4 blockade in lung cancer. Only in-frame clones appear in the TCRdb table, and some are missing; sequencing was by immunoSEQ multiplex PCR. The table lists about 62,000 clones, about 72% of them singletons. The sequences come from peripheral blood, collected from a patient treated with radiotherapy plus ipilimumab. These receptors came from a human donor with non-small cell lung cancer who had a complete response to radiotherapy plus ipilimumab. CDR3s include the opening cysteine and the closing phenylalanine or tryptophan. Fields, in order: clone size, V gene, J gene, CDR3 protein. Clone size, where shown, is once, few, many, or a class for clones that have expanded.

clone_size: -
v_call: TRBV29-1
j_call: TRBJ1-6
cdr3_aa: CSAKTTGGPLHF

clone_size: -
v_call: TRBV5-1
j_call: TRBJ2-3
cdr3_aa: CASRATNPTDTQYF

clone_size: -
v_call: TRBV7-2
j_call: TRBJ1-1
cdr3_aa: CASSLHGYTMNTEAFF

clone_size: -
v_call: TRBV10-2
j_call: TRBJ1-2
cdr3_aa: CASSGTGFGYTF

clone_size: -
v_call: TRBV5-4
j_call: TRBJ1-6
cdr3_aa: CASSLVSGILHNSPLHF

clone_size: -
v_call: TRBV10-3
j_call: TRBJ1-1
cdr3_aa: CAISEGALGEAFF

clone_size: few
v_call: TRBV27
j_call: TRBJ2-7
cdr3_aa: CASSRQGPHEQYF

clone_size: -
v_call: TRBV6-1
j_call: TRBJ1-1
cdr3_aa: CASSSPDLNTEAFF

clone_size: -
v_call: TRBV2
j_call: TRBJ2-7
cdr3_aa: CASIRIPGQGSYEQYF

clone_size: -
v_call: TRBV7-7
j_call: TRBJ2-5
cdr3_aa: CASSPGTGEGETQYF

clone_size: -
v_call: TRBV30
j_call: TRBJ2-1
cdr3_aa: CAWNTGLREQFF

clone_size: -
v_call: TRBV27
j_call: TRBJ2-1
cdr3_aa: CASRPQLAGGYEQFF

clone_size: few
v_call: TRBV11-2
j_call: TRBJ1-3
cdr3_aa: CASSSGQGVDTIYF

clone_size: -
v_call: TRBV6-6
j_call: TRBJ1-2
cdr3_aa: CASFRGSGYTF

clone_size: -
v_call: TRBV29-1
j_call: TRBJ2-1
cdr3_aa: CSVLTRDRVSHEQFF

clone_size: -
v_call: TRBV7-2
j_call: TRBJ2-3
cdr3_aa: CASSLGGAGADTQYF

clone_size: -
v_call: TRBV19
j_call: TRBJ1-1
cdr3_aa: CASSISGGELNTEAFF

clone_size: -
v_call: TRBV15
j_call: TRBJ2-7
cdr3_aa: CATSRESALGLVAYEQYF

clone_size: -
v_call: TRBV29-1
j_call: TRBJ1-2
cdr3_aa: CSVAGDRGFEGGYTF

clone_size: -
v_call: TRBV23-1
j_call: TRBJ2-3
cdr3_aa: CASSRGGQGRTDTQYF

clone_size: -
v_call: TRBV25-1
j_call: TRBJ1-2
cdr3_aa: CATQAAGHIYGYTF

clone_size: -
v_call: TRBV25-1
j_call: TRBJ1-4
cdr3_aa: CASSRGASEKLFF

clone_size: -
v_call: TRBV18
j_call: TRBJ1-6
cdr3_aa: CASSSYSLPLHF

clone_size: -
v_call: TRBV2
j_call: TRBJ2-5
cdr3_aa: CASRDRVQQETQYF

clone_size: -
v_call: TRBV27
j_call: TRBJ1-4
cdr3_aa: CASSFEGGQGEPATNEKLFF

clone_size: -
v_call: TRBV5-3
j_call: -
cdr3_aa: CARSLVAMKTYEQYF

clone_size: -
v_call: TRBV11-3
j_call: TRBJ2-7
cdr3_aa: CASSLGGGSSYEQYF

clone_size: -
v_call: TRBV18
j_call: TRBJ2-7
cdr3_aa: CASSPGTANTYEQYF

clone_size: -
v_call: TRBV10-3
j_call: TRBJ1-1
cdr3_aa: CAIRGGQGGTEAFF

clone_size: -
v_call: TRBV7-9
j_call: TRBJ2-6
cdr3_aa: CASSSDRNSNVLTF

clone_size: -
v_call: TRBV7-2
j_call: TRBJ2-1
cdr3_aa: CASSFGGAKNEQFF

clone_size: -
v_call: TRBV2
j_call: TRBJ1-2
cdr3_aa: CASSETGSFSGYTF

clone_size: -
v_call: TRBV2
j_call: TRBJ2-7
cdr3_aa: CASSVWTSGRGGEQYF

clone_size: -
v_call: TRBV2
j_call: TRBJ2-2
cdr3_aa: CASSVPMGLAGPAGELFF

clone_size: -
v_call: TRBV4-1
j_call: TRBJ2-2
cdr3_aa: CASSQPFRQGAGELFF

clone_size: -
v_call: TRBV7-9
j_call: TRBJ2-5
cdr3_aa: CASSPGREGKETQYF

clone_size: -
v_call: TRBV11-2
j_call: TRBJ1-1
cdr3_aa: CASSFRAFPGTEAFF

clone_size: once
v_call: TRBV30
j_call: TRBJ2-2
cdr3_aa: CAWSRQGNGELFF

clone_size: -
v_call: TRBV5-8
j_call: TRBJ1-5
cdr3_aa: CASITTGRNQPQHF

clone_size: -
v_call: TRBV5-1
j_call: TRBJ1-5
cdr3_aa: CASSVDSGNQPQHF

clone_size: -
v_call: TRBV27
j_call: TRBJ2-7
cdr3_aa: CASSLYGRGQAAPHEQYF

clone_size: -
v_call: TRBV5-8
j_call: TRBJ2-7
cdr3_aa: CASSPIPPYEQYF

clone_size: -
v_call: TRBV7-9
j_call: -
cdr3_aa: CASSWTGDLYEQYF

clone_size: -
v_call: TRBV5-5
j_call: TRBJ1-3
cdr3_aa: CASSRMDRGHGNTIYF

clone_size: -
v_call: TRBV14
j_call: TRBJ2-5
cdr3_aa: CASSGLRRGGEETQYF

clone_size: -
v_call: TRBV7-8
j_call: TRBJ2-5
cdr3_aa: CASSPRDRMGQYF

clone_size: -
v_call: TRBV6-1
j_call: TRBJ1-1
cdr3_aa: CASSDTGGYKTGLNTEAFF

clone_size: -
v_call: TRBV5-1
j_call: TRBJ2-7
cdr3_aa: CASSLVTSGRADEQYF

clone_size: -
v_call: TRBV6-6
j_call: TRBJ2-5
cdr3_aa: CARKCFGLQETQYF

clone_size: few
v_call: TRBV5-1
j_call: TRBJ2-3
cdr3_aa: CASSLSGHTDTQYF

clone_size: -
v_call: TRBV10-1
j_call: TRBJ2-1
cdr3_aa: CASSESRGGSYNEQFF

clone_size: medium-sized
v_call: TRBV27
j_call: TRBJ2-7
cdr3_aa: CASRVAGGYEQYF

clone_size: once
v_call: TRBV12-5
j_call: TRBJ1-1
cdr3_aa: CASGSRVNTEAFF